This T cell receptor (beta chain) was sequenced for a study of blood T cell repertoires in COVID-19. Overall study: Recovered status applied to Cohort 3 donors who had two consecutive negative PCRs. It also applied to those with clearance or with symptom resolution.

Germline assignment: CDR1 SGDLS and CDR2 YYNGEE. The CDR3 consists of 15 residues. Germline trimming cut 3 bases from V and 12 bases from J; bases unmatched to any gene: 7. Ages ranged from about 18 to 89 years, with residence in 24 US areas. Assignment of participants to cohorts was predicated upon participant-reported clinical history. Here immunoSEQ multiplex PCR was the method, and the copy in TCRdb shows in-frame clones only, minus some. The sample lists roughly 150,000 clones, approximately 80% occurring once. This clone was detected only a few times. The chain combines TRBV9 with TRBJ2-1, with TRBD2 identical over 15 bases. Sequences were obtained from PBMCs or T cells enriched from blood (not recorded which). This clonotype originated in a man aged 45 to 65 in a cohort exposed to, infected with or recovered from COVID-19 (not recorded which). In DNA, the CDR3 is TGTGCCAGCAGCGAGAGGACTAGCGGGAGGGCTGGGCAGTTCTTC. Residues: CASSERTSGRAGQFF.